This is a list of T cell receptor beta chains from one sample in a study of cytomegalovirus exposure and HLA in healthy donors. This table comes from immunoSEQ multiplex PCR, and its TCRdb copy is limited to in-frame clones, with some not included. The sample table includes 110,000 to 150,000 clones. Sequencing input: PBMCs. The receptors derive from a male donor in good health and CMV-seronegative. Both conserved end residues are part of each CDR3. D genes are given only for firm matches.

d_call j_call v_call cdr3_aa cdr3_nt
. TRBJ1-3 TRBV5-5 CASSLTDGNTIYF TGTGCCAGCAGCTTGACAGATGGAAACACCATATATTTT
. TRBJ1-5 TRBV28 CASSSLAGANQPQHF TGTGCCAGCAGTTCCCTAGCAGGGGCAAATCAGCCCCAGCATTTT
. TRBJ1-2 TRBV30 CAWSQTNYGYTF TGTGCCTGGAGCCAGACTAACTATGGCTACACCTTC
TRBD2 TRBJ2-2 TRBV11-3 CASSLGREAGPPGELFF TGTGCCAGCAGCTTAGGGCGGGAGGCGGGCCCCCCCGGGGAGCTGTTTTTT
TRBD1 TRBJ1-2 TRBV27 CASSDLSTGGGGYTF TGTGCCAGCAGTGATCTCTCGACAGGGGGGGGAGGCTACACCTTC
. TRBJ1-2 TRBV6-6 CASSSPGHKYFYGYTF TGTGCCAGCAGTTCCCCCGGACACAAGTACTTCTATGGCTACACCTTC
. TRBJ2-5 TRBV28 CASSLTRETQYF TGTGCCAGCAGCCTGACTCGGGAGACCCAGTACTTC
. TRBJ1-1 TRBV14 CASSQASLGGEAFF TGTGCCAGCAGCCAGGCCAGTTTAGGGGGTGAAGCTTTCTTT
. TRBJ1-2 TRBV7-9 CASSLFEGGGYTF TGTGCCAGCAGCCTCTTCGAAGGAGGCGGCTACACCTTC
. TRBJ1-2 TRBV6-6 CAISETGAMEGYTF TGTGCCATCAGTGAGACAGGAGCGATGGAGGGCTACACCTTC
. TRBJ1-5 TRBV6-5 CASSSSLWTDNQPQHF TGTGCCAGCAGTTCTTCTTTGTGGACAGATAATCAGCCCCAGCATTTT
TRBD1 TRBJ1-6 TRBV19 CASSIWIIGTGVNNSPLHF TGTGCCAGTAGTATTTGGATAATAGGGACAGGGGTCAATAATTCACCCCTCCACTTT
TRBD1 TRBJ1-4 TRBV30 CAFSGTGNEKLFF TGTGCCTTCTCCGGGACAGGGAATGAAAAACTGTTTTTT
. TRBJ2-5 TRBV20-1 CSARVGETQYF TGCAGTGCTAGGGTCGGGGAGACCCAGTACTTC
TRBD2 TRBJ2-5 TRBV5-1 CASSSSGGVQETQYF TGCGCCAGCAGCTCTAGCGGGGGGGTTCAAGAGACCCAGTACTTC
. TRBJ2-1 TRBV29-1 CSVDYPTGDEQFF TGCAGCGTTGACTACCCGACAGGCGATGAGCAGTTCTTC
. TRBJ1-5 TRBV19 CASSIRRDQPQHF TGTGCCAGTAGTATACGTCGAGATCAGCCCCAGCATTTT
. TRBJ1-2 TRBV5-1 CASSLGTNDYGYTF TGCGCCAGCAGCCTCGGGACTAACGACTATGGCTACACCTTC
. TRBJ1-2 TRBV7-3 CASSFDRVYGYTF TGTGCCAGCAGCTTTGACAGAGTCTATGGCTACACCTTC
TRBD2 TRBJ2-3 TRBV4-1 CASRASGGHTDTQYF TGCGCCAGCAGGGCTAGCGGGGGGCACACAGATACGCAGTATTTT
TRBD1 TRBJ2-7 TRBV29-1 CSVEIGTGDYEQYF TGCAGCGTTGAGATTGGGACAGGGGACTACGAGCAGTACTTC
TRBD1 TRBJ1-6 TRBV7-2 CASSLQGALRNSPLHF TGTGCCAGCAGCCTGCAGGGGGCTTTGCGAAATTCACCCCTCCACTTT
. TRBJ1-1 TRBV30 CAWSGTETPNTEAFF TGTGCCTGGAGTGGCACCGAGACACCGAACACTGAAGCTTTCTTT
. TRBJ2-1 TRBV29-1 CSLGRASSYNEQFF TGCAGCCTAGGGCGGGCCAGCTCCTACAATGAGCAGTTCTTC
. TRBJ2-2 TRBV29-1 CSVDSGELFF TGCAGCGTTGACAGCGGGGAGCTGTTTTTT
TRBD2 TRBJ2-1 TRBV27 CASSISGSAYNEQFF TGTGCCAGCAGTATTAGCGGGAGTGCCTACAATGAGCAGTTCTTC
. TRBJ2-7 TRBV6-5 CASSYVGGEQYF TGTGCCAGCAGTTATGTTGGCGGCGAGCAGTACTTC
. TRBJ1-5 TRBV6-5 CASRTDRNSNQPQHF TGTGCCAGCAGGACCGACAGGAATAGCAATCAGCCCCAGCATTTT
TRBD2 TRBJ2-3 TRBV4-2 CASSTLAVSTDTQYF TGTGCCAGCAGCACGCTAGCGGTTAGCACAGATACGCAGTATTTT
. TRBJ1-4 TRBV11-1 CASSWTTTNEKLFF TGTGCCAGCAGCTGGACAACAACTAATGAAAAACTGTTTTTT
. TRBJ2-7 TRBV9 CASSVAGDYEQYF TGTGCCAGCAGCGTAGCGGGGGATTACGAGCAGTACTTC
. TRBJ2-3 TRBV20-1 CSVTVTDTQYF TGCAGTGTCACGGTCACAGATACGCAGTATTTT
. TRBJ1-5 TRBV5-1 CASSPGKDQPQHF TGCGCCAGCAGCCCCGGGAAGGATCAGCCCCAGCATTTT
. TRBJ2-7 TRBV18 CASSPPTSPHEQYF TGTGCCAGCTCACCACCTACATCTCCCCACGAGCAGTACTTC
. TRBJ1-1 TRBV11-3 CASSLEERTEAFF TGTGCCAGCAGCTTGGAGGAGCGAACTGAAGCTTTCTTT
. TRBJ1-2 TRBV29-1 CSVDRQNYGYTF TGCAGCGTTGATAGACAGAACTATGGCTACACCTTC
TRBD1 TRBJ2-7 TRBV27 CASSSVDRVEEQYF TGTGCCAGCAGTTCCGTGGACAGGGTTGAGGAGCAGTACTTC
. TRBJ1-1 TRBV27 CASSFLADGTEAFF TGTGCCAGCAGTTTTTTGGCGGATGGGACTGAAGCTTTCTTT
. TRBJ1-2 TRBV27 CASSLYFREGLDGYTF TGTGCCAGCAGTTTATATTTCAGGGAAGGCTTAGATGGCTACACCTTC
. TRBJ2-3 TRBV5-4 CASSLAGSRATDTQYF TGTGCCAGCAGCTTGGCCGGTAGCAGGGCCACAGATACGCAGTATTTT
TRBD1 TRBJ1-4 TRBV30 CAWSDRGRWNEKLFF TGTGCCTGGAGCGACAGGGGGCGATGGAATGAAAAACTGTTTTTT
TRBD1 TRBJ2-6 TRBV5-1 CASSEGAPVRPSGANVLTF TGCGCCAGCAGCGAGGGGGCGCCAGTTCGTCCATCTGGGGCCAACGTCCTGACTTTC
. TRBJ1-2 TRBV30 CAWSEGRRSNYGYTF TGTGCCTGGAGTGAAGGTAGAAGGAGTAACTATGGCTACACCTTC
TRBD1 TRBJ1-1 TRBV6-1 CASSEITGVAEAFF TGTGCCAGCAGTGAGATAACAGGGGTCGCTGAAGCTTTCTTT
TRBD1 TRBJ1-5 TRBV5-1 CASSPTGGNQPQHF TGCGCCAGCAGCCCGACAGGGGGTAATCAGCCCCAGCATTTT
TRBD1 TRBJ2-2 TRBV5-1 CASSLANRGNTGELFF TGCGCCAGCAGCTTGGCCAACAGGGGAAACACCGGGGAGCTGTTTTTT
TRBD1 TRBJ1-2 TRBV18 CASSPPETGGVGRYTF TGTGCCAGCTCACCACCGGAGACAGGGGGGGTTGGACGCTACACCTTC
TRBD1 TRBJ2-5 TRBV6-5 CASSSGQGPQETQYF TGTGCCAGCAGTTCGGGACAGGGGCCGCAAGAGACCCAGTACTTC
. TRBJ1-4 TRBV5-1 CASSFSPPGGRNEKLFF TGCGCCAGCAGTTTTTCACCCCCCGGGGGGAGAAATGAAAAACTGTTTTTT
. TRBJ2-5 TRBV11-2 CASSLLRDHQYF TGTGCCAGCAGCTTATTGCGGGACCACCAGTACTTC
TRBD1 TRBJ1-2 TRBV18 CASSPGQGDGYTF TGTGCCAGCTCGCCGGGACAGGGGGATGGCTACACCTTC
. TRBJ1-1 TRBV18 CASSPRRDTEAFF TGTGCCAGCTCACCGAGGAGGGACACTGAAGCTTTCTTT